This T cell receptor (beta chain) was sequenced for a study of T cell responses to AZD1222 COVID-19 vaccine. Study-wide points: Spike-spanning, vaccine-associated CD4 TCRs were dominant at 160-218 and 743-854.

Assay: immunoSEQ multiplex PCR; the TCRdb copy retains only in-frame clones and omits some. The table shows approximately 150,000 clones, with 85% to 95% occurring only once. The V gene's germline CDR1 is MGHRA and CDR2 YSYEKL. The V segment lost 3 bases and the J segment 4 bases; nucleotides outside the gene matches: 7. The CDR3 has 15 residues. Turning to this clone: Its target is unknown.

Sequencing was performed on peripheral blood, taken after recovery from COVID-19. V usage is TRBV4-1 and J usage is TRBJ2-5, with 8 bases matching TRBD1. This TCR derives from an adult who had recovered from COVID-19. Here the CDR3 reads CASSHLGQGIETQYF. Written as DNA, the CDR3 is TGCGCCAGCAGCCACCTCGGACAGGGAATAGAGACCCAGTACTTC.